Below, 3 T cell receptor beta chains from the same sample are listed, as sequenced in a study of CD8 T cells in ankylosing spondylitis. Findings of the study overall: Seemingly distinctive of ankylosing spondylitis blood was a TCR beta motif formed by eight highly homologous variants.

TCRdb reprocessed the 5' RACE reads via MiXCR and lists one record per CDR3 protein. This table holds 220,000 or so distinct CDR3 sequences, approximately 20% found once. These TCRs are of unknown antigen specificity. The specimen was blood, either unsorted or a sorted T cell fraction (not recorded which). Receptor source: a male donor with ankylosing spondylitis.

Of note for this clonotype: One base away lies a much larger clone, so this may be a sequencing read error. The CDR3 sequence is CASSPGVPELFF. The CDR3 nucleotides are TGTGCCAGCAGTCCAGGGGTCCCTGAGCTGTTCTTC. The chain links TRBV12-3 or TRBV12-4 to TRBJ2-1; maybe TRBD1 (6 bases). The length of the CDR3 is 12 residues.

CDR3 nucleotides: TGTGCCAGCAGCCGACTAGCGGAAACCTACAATGAGCAGTTCTTC. Amino acids: CASSRLAETYNEQFF. V is TRBV6-2 or TRBV6-3 and J is TRBJ2-1, with TRBD2 identical over 9 bases. The CDR3 is made up of 15 amino acids. The germline gives CDR1 MNHEY, CDR2 SVGEGT. J gave up 2 bases and V 6 bases, and 5 bases lay outside the gene matches.

The chain uses TRBV30 and TRBJ2-2; maybe TRBD2 (7 bases). Trimming shortened V by 0 bases and J by 7 bases, and 12 bases separated the two germline ends. This CDR3 contains 14 residues. CDR1 GTSNPN and CDR2 SVGIG come from the germline V gene (reference sequence). CDR3 loop: CAWSVQGGVGELFF. For the CDR3, the DNA is TGTGCCTGGAGTGTACAAGGGGGGGTCGGGGAGCTGTTTTTT.